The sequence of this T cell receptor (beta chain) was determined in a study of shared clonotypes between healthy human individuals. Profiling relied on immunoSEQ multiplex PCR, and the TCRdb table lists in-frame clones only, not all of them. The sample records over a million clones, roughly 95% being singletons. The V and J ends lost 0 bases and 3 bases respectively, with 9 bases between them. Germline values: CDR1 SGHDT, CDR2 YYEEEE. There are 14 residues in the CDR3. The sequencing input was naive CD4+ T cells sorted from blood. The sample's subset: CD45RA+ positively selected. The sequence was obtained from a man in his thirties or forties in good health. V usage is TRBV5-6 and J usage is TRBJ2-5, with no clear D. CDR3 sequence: CASSLGGSEETQYF. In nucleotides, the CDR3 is TGTGCCAGCAGCTTGGGCGGCAGCGAAGAGACCCAGTACTTC.